Shown below are 9 T cell receptor beta chains from a single sample sequenced in a study of blood T cell repertoires in COVID-19. Using immunoSEQ multiplex PCR, the repertoire was profiled, and TCRdb retains in-frame clones only, with some absent. There are over 400,000 clones in the sample; about 89% occur only once, and roughly 7.4% lies in the top ten. Sample: peripheral blood. The receptors were sampled from a woman aged 50 to 65 with COVID-19, enrolled during active disease.

In regard to this clone: Compared with germline, one end of the junction differs, possibly owing to a read error. V and J are TRBV5-1 and TRBJ1-6; TRBD1 aligns across 9 bases. The CDR3 loop spans 15 amino acids. Germline CDR1 and CDR2: SGHRS and YFSETQ. Written as DNA, the CDR3 is TGCGCCAGTGCCCGGGACAGGGATTATAGTTCACCCCTCCACTTT. Its translation is CASARDRDYSSPLHF. The whole variable domain, remainder taken from reference TRBV5-1 and TRBJ1-6, is KAGVTQTPRYLIKTRGQQVTLSCSPISGHRSVSWYQQTPGQGLQFLFEYFSETQRNKGNFPGRFSGRQFSNSRSEMNVSTLELGDSALYLCASARDRDYSSPLHFGNGTRLTVT.

V gene TRBV28 combines with J gene TRBJ2-7; 8 bases are a match to TRBD2. The germline V gene has CDR1 MDHEN and CDR2 SYDVKM. This CDR3 contains 14 residues. V was clipped by 8 bases and J by 6 bases; unmatched bases: 12. CDR3 protein: CASRGGGPPGEQYF. The DNA for the CDR3 is TGTGCCAGCCGGGGGGGAGGACCCCCAGGCGAGCAGTACTTC.

The J gene is TRBJ1-1, the V gene TRBV18; D not resolved. CDR1 is KGHSH, CDR2 LQKENI, per germline. The CDR3 is made up of 14 amino acids. V lost 1 base and J lost 1, with 7 bases in between. CDR3 residues: CASSPQGENTEAFF. In DNA form, the CDR3 reads TGTGCCAGCTCACCACAAGGAGAGAACACTGAAGCTTTCTTT.

The rearrangement joins TRBV2 to TRBJ2-3; 12 bases are shared with TRBD2. Trimming cost V 6 bases and J 0 bases; bases outside gene matches: 10. CDR3 length: 18 amino acids. Germline CDR1 SNHLY, CDR2 FYNNEI. The CDR3: CASRKRLAGALSTDTQYF. The CDR3, as DNA: TGTGCCAGCAGGAAAAGACTAGCGGGGGCCCTAAGCACAGATACGCAGTATTTT.

This clone occurred a few times. The chain has TRBV7-9 and TRBJ1-1; no reliable D call. In germline, CDR1 is SEHNR, CDR2 FQNEAQ (reference sequence). V was trimmed by 5 bases and J by 11 bases, leaving 15 bases between them. This CDR3 is 12 amino acids long. The CDR3 DNA reads as TGTGCCAGCAGCCTAACCTCCCGGGAGGCTTTCTTT. Its protein product is CASSLTSREAFF.

The chain joins TRBV4-2 to TRBJ2-2; 12 bases map to TRBD2. The ends lost 0 bases at V and 5 bases at J; junction bases unmatched: 10. The CDR3 totals 19 residues. Germline CDR1 reads LGHNA; CDR2 reads YNFKEQ. In DNA form, the CDR3 reads TGTGCCAGCAGCCAAGATCGGCTAGCGGGGGGGCCAGGGACCGGGGAGCTGTTTTTT. Protein product: CASSQDRLAGGPGTGELFF.

The CDR3 region is CASSDTGDYGYTF. The CDR3 nucleotides are TGTGCCAGCAGCGATACAGGGGACTATGGCTACACCTTC. The chain uses TRBV6-4 and TRBJ1-2; 7 bases line up with TRBD1. This CDR3 region has 13 residues. Germline assignment: CDR1 MRHNA and CDR2 SNTAGT. The junction had 4 bases not matched to a gene; V was cut back by 6 bases and J by 3 bases.

Here the CDR3 DNA reads TGTGCCAGTTGGGCCGGGGGGGACTATGGCTACACCTTC. Translating it yields CASWAGGDYGYTF. V gene TRBV19 combines with J gene TRBJ1-2, with a weak D call TRBD1 (5 bases). The CDR3 consists of 13 residues. CDR1 LNHDA and CDR2 SQIVND come from the germline V gene (reference sequence). Trimming shortened V by 8 bases and J by 3 bases, and 13 bases separated the two germline ends.

This clone was recorded once. The V and J genes are TRBV5-1 and TRBJ2-3; 8 positions agree with TRBD1. Germline lookup yields CDR1 SGHRS and CDR2 YFSETQ. V shed 4 bases, J shed 4 bases, and the junction held 11 bases outside the gene matches. CDR3 length equals 16 residues. The CDR3 DNA follows: TGCGCCAGCAGCAGACCGACAGGGGTTAGCGCAGATACGCAGTATTTT. It encodes CASSRPTGVSADTQYF.